This T cell receptor beta chain appears in the sequencing data of a study of T cell responses to AZD1222 COVID-19 vaccine. The table came from immunoSEQ multiplex PCR; TCRdb's copy has only in-frame clones and leaves some out. This table holds 90,000 to 130,000 clones, roughly 90% found once. The CDR3 sequence is 14 residues long. Germline loops: CDR1 KGHSH, CDR2 LQKENI. V lost 0 bases to trimming and J lost 5 bases; unmatched junction nucleotides: 2. The chain carries TRBV18 and TRBJ2-3, with 7 bases that match TRBD1. Here the sequenced sample was peripheral blood, taken on day 0 of AZD1222 vaccination. The receptor's source is an adult in good health. The CDR3 coding sequence is TGTGCCAGCTCACCACCGGGACAGAGAGATACGCAGTATTTT. Its translation: CASSPPGQRDTQYF.